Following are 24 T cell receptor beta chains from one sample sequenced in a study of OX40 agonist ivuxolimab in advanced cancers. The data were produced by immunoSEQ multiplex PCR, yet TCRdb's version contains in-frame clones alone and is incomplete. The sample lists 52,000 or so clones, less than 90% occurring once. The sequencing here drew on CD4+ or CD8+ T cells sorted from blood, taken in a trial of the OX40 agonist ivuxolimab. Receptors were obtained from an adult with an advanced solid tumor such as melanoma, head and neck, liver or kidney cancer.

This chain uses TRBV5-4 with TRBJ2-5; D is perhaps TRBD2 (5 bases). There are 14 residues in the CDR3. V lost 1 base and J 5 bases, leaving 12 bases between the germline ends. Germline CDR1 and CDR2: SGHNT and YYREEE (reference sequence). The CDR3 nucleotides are TGTGCCAGCAGCTTGTCGTGGGAGAAGGAGACCCAGTACTTC. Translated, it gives CASSLSWEKETQYF.

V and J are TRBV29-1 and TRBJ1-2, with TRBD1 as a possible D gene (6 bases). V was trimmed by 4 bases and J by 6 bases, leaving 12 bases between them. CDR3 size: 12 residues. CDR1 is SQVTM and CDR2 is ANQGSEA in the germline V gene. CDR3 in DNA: TGCAGCGTTGGGAGCCAGGGGAATGGCTACACCTTC. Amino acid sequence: CSVGSQGNGYTF. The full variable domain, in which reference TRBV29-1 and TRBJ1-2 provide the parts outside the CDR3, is SAVISQKPSRDICQRGTSLTIQCQVDSQVTMMFWYRQQPGQSLTLIATANQGSEATYESGFVIDKFPISRPNLTFSTLTVSNMSPEDSSIYLCSVGSQGNGYTFGSGTRLTVV.

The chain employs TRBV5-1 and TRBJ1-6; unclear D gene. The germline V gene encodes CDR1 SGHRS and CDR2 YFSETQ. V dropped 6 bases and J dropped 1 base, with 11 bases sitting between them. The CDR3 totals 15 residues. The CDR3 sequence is CASKEGGSYNSPLHF. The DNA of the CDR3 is TGCGCCAGCAAGGAGGGAGGATCCTATAATTCACCCCTCCACTTT.

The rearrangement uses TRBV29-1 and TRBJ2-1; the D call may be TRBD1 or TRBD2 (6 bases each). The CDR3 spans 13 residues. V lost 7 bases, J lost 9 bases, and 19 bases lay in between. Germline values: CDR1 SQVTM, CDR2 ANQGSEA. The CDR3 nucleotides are TGCAGCGCAACTCGGGGAGGAGGGGGTGAGCAGTTCTTC. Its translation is CSATRGGGGEQFF.

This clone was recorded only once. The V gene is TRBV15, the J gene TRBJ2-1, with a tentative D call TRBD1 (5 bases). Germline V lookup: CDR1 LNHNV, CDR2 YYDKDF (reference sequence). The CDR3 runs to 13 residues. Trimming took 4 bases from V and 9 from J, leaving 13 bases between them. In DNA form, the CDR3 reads TGTGCCACCAGCACCCAGGGTGTTGGTGAGCAGTTCTTC. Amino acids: CATSTQGVGEQFF. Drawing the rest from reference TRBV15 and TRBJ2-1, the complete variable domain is DAMVIQNPRYQVTQFGKPVTLSCSQTLNHNVMYWYQQKSSQAPKLLFHYYDKDFNNEADTPDNFQSRRPNTSFCFLDIRSPGLGDTAMYLCATSTQGVGEQFFGPGTRLTVL.

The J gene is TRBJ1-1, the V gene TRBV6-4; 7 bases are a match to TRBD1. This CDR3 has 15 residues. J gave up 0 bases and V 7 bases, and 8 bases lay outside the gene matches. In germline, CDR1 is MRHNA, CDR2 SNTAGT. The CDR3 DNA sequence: TGTGCCAGCATCCCGGGACAGAAAATGAACACTGAAGCTTTCTTT. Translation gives CASIPGQKMNTEAFF.

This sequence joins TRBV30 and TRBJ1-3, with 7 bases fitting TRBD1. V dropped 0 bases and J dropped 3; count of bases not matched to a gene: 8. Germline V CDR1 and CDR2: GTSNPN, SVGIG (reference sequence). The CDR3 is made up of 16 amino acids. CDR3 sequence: CAWSVRQGVNGNTIYF. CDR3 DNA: TGTGCCTGGAGTGTACGTCAGGGGGTAAATGGAAACACCATATATTTT.

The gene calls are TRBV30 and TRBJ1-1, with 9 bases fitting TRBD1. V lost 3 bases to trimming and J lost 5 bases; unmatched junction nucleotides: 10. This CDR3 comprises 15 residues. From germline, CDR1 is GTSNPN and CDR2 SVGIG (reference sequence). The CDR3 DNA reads TGTGCCTGGAGGGGTACGGACAGGGGATATACTGAAGCTTTCTTT. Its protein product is CAWRGTDRGYTEAFF.

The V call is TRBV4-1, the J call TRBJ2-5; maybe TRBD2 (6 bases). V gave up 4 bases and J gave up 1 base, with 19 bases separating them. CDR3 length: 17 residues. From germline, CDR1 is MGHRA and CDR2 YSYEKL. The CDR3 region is CASSPLFQREPQETQYF. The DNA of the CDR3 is TGCGCCAGCAGCCCCCTTTTTCAACGGGAGCCCCAAGAGACCCAGTACTTC.

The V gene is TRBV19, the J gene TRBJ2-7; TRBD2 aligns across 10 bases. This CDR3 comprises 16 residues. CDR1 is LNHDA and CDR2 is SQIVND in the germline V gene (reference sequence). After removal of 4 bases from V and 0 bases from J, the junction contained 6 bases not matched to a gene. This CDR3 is CASSRILAGASYEQYF. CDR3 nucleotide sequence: TGTGCCAGTAGTAGAATTCTAGCGGGGGCCTCCTACGAGCAGTACTTC.

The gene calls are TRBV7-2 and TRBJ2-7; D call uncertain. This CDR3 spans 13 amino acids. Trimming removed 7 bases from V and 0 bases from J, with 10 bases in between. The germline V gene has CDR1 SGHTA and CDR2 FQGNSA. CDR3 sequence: CASTPYTSYEQYF. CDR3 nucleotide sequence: TGTGCCAGCACCCCATACACCTCCTACGAGCAGTACTTC.

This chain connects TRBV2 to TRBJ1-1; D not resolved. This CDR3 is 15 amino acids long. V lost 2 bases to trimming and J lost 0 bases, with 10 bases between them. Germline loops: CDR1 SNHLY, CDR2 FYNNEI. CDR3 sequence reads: CASSELGPLNTEAFF. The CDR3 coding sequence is TGTGCCAGCAGTGAATTAGGACCGTTGAACACTGAAGCTTTCTTT.

CDR3 in amino acids: CASSLGLAENIQYF. The DNA of the CDR3 is TGTGCCAGCAGCTTAGGACTAGCGGAAAACATTCAGTACTTC. V and J are TRBV7-2 and TRBJ2-4; 9 bases agree with TRBD2. CDR1 is SGHTA and CDR2 is FQGNSA in the germline V gene. After removal of 1 base from V and 5 bases from J, the junction contained 0 bases not matched to a gene. The CDR3 is 14 residues long.

The CDR3 loop is CASSQPETGYYGYTF. Here the CDR3 DNA reads TGTGCCAGCTCCCAACCCGAGACAGGGTACTATGGCTACACCTTC. This chain connects TRBV25-1 to TRBJ1-2; 7 bases are a match to TRBD1. The trim removed 8 bases at V and 3 bases at J, leaving 12 bases unmatched. Germline V CDR1 and CDR2: MGHDK, SYGVNS. The CDR3 extends over 15 amino acids.

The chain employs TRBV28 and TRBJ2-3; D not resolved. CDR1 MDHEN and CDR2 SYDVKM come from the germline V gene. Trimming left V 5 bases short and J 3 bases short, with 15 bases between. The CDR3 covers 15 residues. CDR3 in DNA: TGTGCCAGCAGTCCGAGCACAGCCTTTACAGATACGCAGTATTTT. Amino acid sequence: CASSPSTAFTDTQYF.

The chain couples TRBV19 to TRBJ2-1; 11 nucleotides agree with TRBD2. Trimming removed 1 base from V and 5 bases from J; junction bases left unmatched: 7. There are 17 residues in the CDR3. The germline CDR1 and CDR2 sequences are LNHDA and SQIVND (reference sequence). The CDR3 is CASSIGILAGADNEQFF. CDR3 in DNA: TGTGCCAGTAGTATAGGGATACTAGCGGGAGCCGACAATGAGCAGTTCTTC.

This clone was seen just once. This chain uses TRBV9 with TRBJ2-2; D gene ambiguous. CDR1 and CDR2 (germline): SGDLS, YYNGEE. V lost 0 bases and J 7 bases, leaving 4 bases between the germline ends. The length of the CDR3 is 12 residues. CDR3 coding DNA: TGTGCCAGCAGCGTAGCTTACGGGGAGCTGTTTTTT. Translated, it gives CASSVAYGELFF.

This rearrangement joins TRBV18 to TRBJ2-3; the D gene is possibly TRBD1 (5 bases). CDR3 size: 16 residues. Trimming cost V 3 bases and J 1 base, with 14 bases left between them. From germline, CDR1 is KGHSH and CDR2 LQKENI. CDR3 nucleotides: TGTGCCAGCTCACCCCCCGACAGAGCCCGCACAGATACGCAGTATTTT. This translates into CASSPPDRARTDTQYF.

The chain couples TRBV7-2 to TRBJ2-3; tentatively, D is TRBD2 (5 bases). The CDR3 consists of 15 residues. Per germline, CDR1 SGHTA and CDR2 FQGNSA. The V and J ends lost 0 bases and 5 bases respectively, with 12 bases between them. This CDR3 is CASSLAARAGDTQYF. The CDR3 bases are TGTGCCAGCAGCTTAGCGGCTAGGGCGGGAGATACGCAGTATTTT.

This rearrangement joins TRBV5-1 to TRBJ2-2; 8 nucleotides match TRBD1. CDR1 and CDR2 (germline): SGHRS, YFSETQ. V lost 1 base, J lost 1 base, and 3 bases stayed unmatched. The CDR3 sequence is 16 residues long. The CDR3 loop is CASSLLGTGNTGELFF. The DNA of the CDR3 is TGCGCCAGCAGCTTGCTTGGGACAGGGAACACCGGGGAGCTGTTTTTT.

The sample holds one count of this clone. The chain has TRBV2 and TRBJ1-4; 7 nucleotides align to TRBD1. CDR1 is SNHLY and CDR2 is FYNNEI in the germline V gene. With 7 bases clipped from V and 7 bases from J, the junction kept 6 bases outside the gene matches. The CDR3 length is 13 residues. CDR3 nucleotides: TGTGCCAGCACCGGGACAGAGGGTGAAAAACTGTTTTTT. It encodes CASTGTEGEKLFF.

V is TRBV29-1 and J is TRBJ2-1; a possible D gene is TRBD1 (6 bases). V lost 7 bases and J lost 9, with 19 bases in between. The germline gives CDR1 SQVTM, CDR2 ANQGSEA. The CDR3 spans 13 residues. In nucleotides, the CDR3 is TGCAGCGCCAGGCCCCCTGGGGGCACTGAGCAGTTCTTC. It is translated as CSARPPGGTEQFF.

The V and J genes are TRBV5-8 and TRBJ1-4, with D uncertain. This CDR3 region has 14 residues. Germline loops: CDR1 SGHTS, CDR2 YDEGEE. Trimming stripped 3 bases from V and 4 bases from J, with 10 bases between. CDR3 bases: TGTGCCAGCAGCTCGGACCTGAGTAATGAAAAACTGTTTTTT. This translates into CASSSDLSNEKLFF.

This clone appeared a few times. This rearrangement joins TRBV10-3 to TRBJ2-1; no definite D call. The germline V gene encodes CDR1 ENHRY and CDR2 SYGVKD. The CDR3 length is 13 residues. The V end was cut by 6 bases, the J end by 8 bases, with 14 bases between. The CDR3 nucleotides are TGTGCCATCAGACCCTCCCTTCTCTATGAGCAGTTCTTC. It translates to CAIRPSLLYEQFF.